This is a list of T cell receptor beta chains from one sample in a study of T-cell reconstitution after alpha-beta-depleted transplantation in children. TCRdb reanalysed the PCR reads using MiXCR and keeps one entry per CDR3 protein. The sample lists about 70,000 distinct CDR3 sequences, 11% occurring once. Material: PBMCs, obtained before TCRalphabeta/CD19-depleted stem cell transplant. These receptors originate from a boy aged 5-17 years with acute myeloid leukemia, due to receive a stem cell transplant. The CDR3 runs from the conserved cysteine through the conserved F or W. Fields, in order: J gene, V gene, D gene, clone size, CDR3 protein, CDR3 DNA. A D gene is named only where the DNA matches it firmly. Only part of the rows carry a size: once, few, many, or a class if the clone is expanded.

>TRBJ2-1|TRBV7-2|TRBD2|many
CASSSTSGLGHNEQFF
TGTGCCAGCAGCTCGACTAGCGGACTCGGACACAATGAGCAGTTCTTC
>TRBJ2-2|TRBV7-2|TRBD1|many
CASSFLGTANTGELFF
TGTGCCAGCAGCTTTCTTGGGACAGCGAACACCGGGGAGCTGTTTTTT
>TRBJ2-5|TRBV7-2|-|medium-sized
CASSYGGNQYF
TGTGCCAGCAGCTATGGGGGAAACCAGTACTTC
>TRBJ2-1|TRBV24-1|-|many
CATSDFRQVPDNEQFF
TGTGCCACCAGTGATTTCCGACAGGTACCGGACAATGAGCAGTTCTTC
>TRBJ2-5|TRBV20-1|-|many
CSARRLAKETQYF
TGCAGTGCTAGGCGTCTAGCGAAAGAGACCCAGTACTTC
>TRBJ1-1|TRBV27|-|-
CASSFTGNTEAFF
TGTGCCAGCAGTTTTACCGGTAACACTGAAGCTTTCTTT
>TRBJ2-1|TRBV20-1|-|few
CCARDRTRGTPVNEQFF
TGCTGTGCTAGAGATCGGACACGGGGGACCCCGGTCAATGAGCAGTTCTTC
>TRBJ2-3|TRBV5-6|-|few
CASSLGGGAADTQYF
TGTGCCAGCAGCTTGGGGGGGGGGGCCGCAGATACGCAGTATTTT
>TRBJ2-4|TRBV27|-|medium-sized
CASSSSGNIQYF
TGTGCCAGCAGTTCAAGTGGGAACATTCAGTACTTC
>TRBJ2-2|TRBV10-3|-|many
CAISESRGVGELFF
TGTGCCATCAGTGAGTCGCGAGGGGTCGGGGAGCTGTTTTTT
>TRBJ2-5|TRBV11-2|-|-
CASSPPSQETQYF
TGTGCCAGCAGCCCCCCCAGCCAAGAGACCCAGTACTTC
>TRBJ1-1|TRBV2|-|many
CASINEVGKLMNTEAFF
TGTGCCAGCATCAACGAGGTAGGAAAGCTAATGAACACTGAAGCTTTCTTT
>TRBJ2-1|TRBV20-1|-|many
CSGGSPSYNEQFF
TGCAGTGGGGGGTCTCCTTCCTACAATGAGCAGTTCTTC
>TRBJ2-1|TRBV11-2|TRBD2|few
CASSYRLAVNEQFF
TGTGCCAGCAGCTATCGACTAGCGGTGAATGAGCAGTTCTTC
>TRBJ1-5|TRBV7-2|-|many
CASSLIPGNQPQHF
TGTGCCAGCAGCTTAATTCCGGGAAATCAGCCCCAGCATTTT
>TRBJ2-5|TRBV5-4|-|-
CASSLAGARETQYF
TGTGCCAGCAGCTTGGCAGGGGCCCGTGAGACCCAGTACTTC
>TRBJ2-7|TRBV21-1|-|-
CASSSPTGSEQYF
TGTGCCAGCAGCAGCCCTACCGGGAGTGAGCAGTACTTC
>TRBJ2-5|TRBV5-6|-|many
CASSLAKWQGLKETQYF
TGTGCCAGCAGCTTGGCCAAGTGGCAGGGGCTTAAAGAGACCCAGTACTTC
>TRBJ2-1|TRBV6-1|TRBD1|-
CASGRDSAYNEQFF
TGTGCCAGCGGCCGGGACAGCGCCTACAATGAGCAGTTCTTC
>TRBJ2-7|TRBV4-3|-|many
CASSRDTGDYEQYF
TGCGCCAGCAGTCGGGACACCGGCGACTACGAGCAGTACTTC
>TRBJ1-5|TRBV18|-|many
CASSPNRGQAGQPQHF
TGTGCCAGCTCACCGAATCGGGGCCAGGCAGGTCAGCCCCAGCATTTT
>TRBJ1-5|TRBV27|TRBD1|many
CASRSGGQPQHF
TGTGCCAGCAGGTCAGGGGGTCAGCCCCAGCATTTT
>TRBJ2-3|TRBV9|-|many
CASSGVATTDTQYF
TGTGCCAGCAGCGGGGTAGCGACCACAGATACGCAGTATTTT
>TRBJ2-3|TRBV20-1|-|-
CSAGSIADTQYF
TGCAGTGCTGGATCAATAGCGGATACGCAGTATTTT
>TRBJ2-3|TRBV7-3|-|many
CASSLRGSDTQYF
TGTGCCAGCAGCTTAAGGGGATCAGATACGCAGTATTTT
>TRBJ2-1|TRBV20-1|-|-
CSATRQGGGKYNEQFF
TGCAGTGCCACCCGTCAGGGGGGGGGGAAATACAATGAGCAGTTCTTC
>TRBJ2-7|TRBV12-3/TRBV12-4|-|many
CASSKGRTYEQYF
TGTGCCAGCAGTAAGGGGCGTACCTACGAGCAGTACTTC
>TRBJ1-1|TRBV6-5|-|many
CASSFLQGRGEAFF
TGTGCCAGCAGTTTTCTACAGGGAAGAGGTGAAGCTTTCTTT
>TRBJ1-5|TRBV19|TRBD1|few
CASNPGTGGFQPQHF
TGTGCCAGTAATCCCGGGACAGGGGGCTTTCAGCCCCAGCATTTT
>TRBJ2-3|TRBV2|-|many
CASSGNVPSTDTQYF
TGTGCCAGCAGTGGGAACGTACCCAGCACAGATACGCAGTATTTT
>TRBJ2-5|TRBV11-2|-|many
CASSALGIPETQYF
TGTGCCAGCAGTGCCTTAGGGATCCCAGAGACCCAGTACTTC
>TRBJ2-1|TRBV20-1|TRBD2|many
CSAPASGFGPYASYNEQFF
TGCAGTGCCCCAGCTAGCGGGTTCGGCCCCTATGCCTCCTACAATGAGCAGTTCTTC
>TRBJ2-1|TRBV19|TRBD1|few
CASSFSGTGHEQFF
TGTGCCAGTAGTTTCTCCGGGACAGGACATGAGCAGTTCTTC
>TRBJ2-5|TRBV20-1|-|-
CSARDLSETQYF
TGCAGTGCTAGAGATCTGTCAGAGACCCAGTACTTC
>TRBJ2-1|TRBV7-8|-|many
CASSLIKGLRYNEQFF
TGTGCCAGCAGCTTAATTAAAGGACTCCGCTACAATGAGCAGTTCTTC
>TRBJ1-2|TRBV29-1|-|few
CSVWARGSWGYTF
TGCAGCGTGTGGGCGCGGGGATCGTGGGGCTACACCTTC
>TRBJ2-6|TRBV20-1|TRBD2|many
CSARDLGGFGTSGSSGANVLTF
TGCAGTGCTAGAGATCTGGGGGGCTTCGGGACTAGCGGGAGCTCTGGGGCCAACGTCCTGACTTTC
>TRBJ2-7|TRBV27|-|many
CASGLYEQYF
TGTGCCAGCGGGCTCTACGAGCAGTACTTC
>TRBJ2-5|TRBV20-1|-|many
CSATLYQETQYF
TGCAGTGCTACGTTATACCAAGAGACCCAGTACTTC
>TRBJ2-3|TRBV12-3/TRBV12-4|TRBD2|many
CASRGSGGNTDTQYF
TGTGCCAGCAGGGGTAGCGGGGGGAACACAGATACGCAGTATTTT
>TRBJ2-1|TRBV4-3|TRBD2|many
CASSQDLTSGSWNEQFF
TGCGCCAGCAGCCAAGATCTGACTAGCGGGAGCTGGAATGAGCAGTTCTTC
>TRBJ1-2|TRBV3-1|TRBD1|many
CASSHVGQANYGYTF
TGTGCCAGCAGCCACGTTGGACAGGCAAACTATGGCTACACCTTC
>TRBJ2-5|TRBV5-5|TRBD1|many
CASSLRDRERETQYF
TGTGCCAGCAGCCTACGGGACAGGGAGAGGGAGACCCAGTACTTC
>TRBJ2-1|TRBV20-1|TRBD2|many
CSARDVSSGVWNEQFF
TGCAGTGCTAGAGATGTATCTAGCGGGGTTTGGAATGAGCAGTTCTTC
>TRBJ2-3|TRBV29-1|TRBD2|many
CSVERGSGGAGDTQYF
TGCAGCGTTGAAAGGGGTAGCGGGGGGGCCGGAGATACGCAGTATTTT
>TRBJ2-3|TRBV20-1|-|many
CSAAKSTDTQYF
TGCAGTGCGGCCAAAAGCACAGATACGCAGTATTTT
>TRBJ2-7|TRBV6-5|TRBD2|many
CASSYSVSGIYEQYF
TGTGCCAGCAGTTACTCGGTTAGCGGGATCTACGAGCAGTACTTC
>TRBJ2-1|TRBV12-3/TRBV12-4|-|many
CASAVDNEQFF
TGTGCCTCAGCGGTTGACAATGAGCAGTTCTTC
>TRBJ2-5|TRBV12-3/TRBV12-4|-|many
CASTSGNRQETQYF
TGTGCCAGCACCTCAGGGAACCGCCAAGAGACCCAGTACTTC